The sequence of this T cell receptor beta chain was determined in a study of T cell changes during pregnancy in multiple sclerosis. Method: immunoSEQ multiplex PCR; TCRdb's copy keeps in-frame clones and lacks some. The sample contains fewer than 85,000 clones, about 90% of which appear only once. V lost 7 bases to trimming and J lost 2 bases, with 14 bases between them. This CDR3 region has 15 residues. Germline V gives CDR1 MNHEY, CDR2 SVGAGI. The V and J genes are TRBV6-5 and TRBJ2-2, with D possibly TRBD2 on 5 matching bases. The source is a female donor in good health, enrolled as a control in a pregnancy study. The sample was peripheral blood, taken in the first trimester of pregnancy. The CDR3 coding sequence is TGTGCCAGCAACCCTCGAGGGAGTAACACCGGGGAGCTGTTTTTT. It yields the protein CASNPRGSNTGELFF.